The 29 T cell receptor beta chains in this list originate from one sample, sequenced in a study of shared clonotypes between healthy human individuals. TCRdb's copy holds only in-frame clones and misses some; the assay was immunoSEQ multiplex PCR. There are roughly 640,000 clones in the sample; less than 98% occur only once, and 0.045% to 0.07% lies in the top ten. Sequencing used naive CD4+ T cells sorted from blood. The subset here: CD45RA+ positively selected. These receptors originate from a woman aged 30 to 39 in good health.

The chain is built from TRBV4-2 and TRBJ2-7; weak D call: TRBD2 (5 bases). Per the germline V gene, CDR1 is LGHNA and CDR2 is YNFKEQ. The CDR3 extends over 14 amino acids. V lost 1 base, J lost 2 bases, and 9 bases lay in between. CDR3 bases: TGTGCCAGCAGCCAAGTGCTAGCCCCCTACGAGCAGTACTTC. Translated: CASSQVLAPYEQYF.

The J gene is TRBJ2-5, the V gene TRBV5-4; 8 bases map to TRBD1. The V segment lost 0 bases and the J segment 9 bases; nucleotides outside the gene matches: 22. This CDR3 comprises 19 residues. Germline V gene sequence: CDR1 SGHNT, CDR2 YYREEE (reference sequence). In nucleotides, the CDR3 is TGTGCCAGCAGCTTGGGAGGGGCCCAAACGGGACAGGTCAAGAGACCCCAGTACTTC. This sequence encodes CASSLGGAQTGQVKRPQYF.

The rearrangement joins TRBV28 to TRBJ2-1; tentatively, D is TRBD1 (6 bases). CDR3 length: 14 residues. Germline V gives CDR1 MDHEN, CDR2 SYDVKM. The V end was cut by 3 bases, the J end by 7 bases, with 13 bases between. The DNA of the CDR3 is TGTGCCAGCAGTTTTTGGGGGCTATTGAATGAGCAGTTCTTC. Translation: CASSFWGLLNEQFF.

The genes are TRBV30 and TRBJ2-1, with TRBD2 matching 7 bases. The CDR3 has 16 amino acids. The V gene end was trimmed by 1 base and the J gene end by 0 bases; junction bases not matched to a gene: 6. The germline V gene encodes CDR1 GTSNPN and CDR2 SVGIG (reference sequence). CDR3 nucleotides: TGTGCCTGGAGTGATGCGGCTAGCGGCTCCTACAATGAGCAGTTCTTC. This encodes CAWSDAASGSYNEQFF.

The chain uses TRBV7-9 and TRBJ1-3; no clear D gene. Germline-derived CDR1 and CDR2 are SEHNR and FQNEAQ (reference sequence). This CDR3 has 11 amino acids. The DNA for the CDR3 is TGTGCGAGTAAAAATGGAAACACCATATATTTT. Amino acids: CASKNGNTIYF. Supplemented by reference TRBV7-9 and TRBJ1-3, the full variable domain reads DTGVSQNPRHKITKRGQNVTFRCDPISEHNRLYWYRQTLGQGPEFLTYFQNEAQLEKSRLLSDRFSAERPKGSFSTLEIQRTEQGDSAMYLCASKNGNTIYFGEGSWLTVV.

The chain employs TRBV4-1 and TRBJ1-5; weak D call: TRBD1 (5 bases). Germline V lookup: CDR1 MGHRA, CDR2 YSYEKL. Deletions cut 1 base from V and 6 bases from J, with 13 bases between. The CDR3 runs to 15 residues. This chain's CDR3 is CASSQVGQGGQPQHF. The CDR3 coding sequence is TGCGCCAGCAGCCAAGTAGGGCAGGGCGGTCAGCCCCAGCATTTT.

The genes are TRBV28 and TRBJ2-7; 9 positions match TRBD2. Germline CDR1 is MDHEN and CDR2 is SYDVKM. CDR3 length: 17 amino acids. V lost 4 bases, J lost 3 bases, and 13 bases stayed unmatched. The CDR3 sequence is CASSSPWSSGEFYEQYF. In DNA form, the CDR3 reads TGTGCCAGCAGTTCCCCGTGGTCTAGCGGGGAATTCTACGAGCAGTACTTC.

This clone has just one count. The CDR3 DNA follows: TGTGCCAGCAGCCCCAGCCCCCGGGAGATCAACCGCAATGAGCAGTTCTTC. Amino acid sequence: CASSPSPREINRNEQFF. The chain carries TRBV7-9 and TRBJ2-1; maybe TRBD2 (6 bases). The CDR3 is 17 residues long. CDR1 and CDR2 from the germline V gene are SEHNR and FQNEAQ (reference sequence). V gave up 5 bases and J gave up 6 bases, with 23 bases separating them.

The rearrangement links TRBV6-1 to TRBJ2-7; perhaps TRBD2 as D (7 bases). CDR3 size: 18 residues. Trimming took off 0 bases at V and 7 bases at J, with 25 bases between the two ends. Germline-derived CDR1 and CDR2 are MNHNS and SASEGT. CDR3 DNA sequence: TGTGCCAGCAGTGAAGCGGCCTGGGGGCTAGCGGCCGACGGAGAGCAGTACTTC. Translation gives CASSEAAWGLAADGEQYF.

The chain has TRBV2 and TRBJ1-2; D gene unclear. V gave up 5 bases and J gave up 4 bases, with 20 bases separating them. Germline V lookup: CDR1 SNHLY, CDR2 FYNNEI. CDR3 length: 16 residues. CDR3 region: CASSPNGLGTAYGYTF. For the CDR3, the DNA is TGTGCCAGCAGTCCGAACGGGCTAGGAACCGCCTATGGCTACACCTTC.

The V and J genes are TRBV7-2 and TRBJ2-7; D gene unclear. CDR3 size: 14 residues. Germline V CDR1 and CDR2: SGHTA, FQGNSA. The V end was cut by 3 bases, the J end by 3 bases, with 12 bases between. The CDR3: CASSFTSGYYEQYF. The CDR3 region has the DNA TGTGCCAGCAGCTTTACCTCCGGATACTACGAGCAGTACTTC.

This chain joins TRBV2 and TRBJ2-1; 8 bases match TRBD2. J lost 4 bases, V lost 7 bases, and 9 bases had no gene match. CDR1 and CDR2 (germline): SNHLY, FYNNEI. The CDR3 extends over 15 amino acids. The CDR3 sequence: CASIGGRTPYNEQFF. Here the CDR3 DNA reads TGTGCCAGCATTGGCGGGAGGACGCCTTACAATGAGCAGTTCTTC.

This sequence joins TRBV7-8 and TRBJ2-7; TRBD1 agrees at 8 bases. With 5 bases clipped from V and 1 base from J, the junction kept 7 bases outside the gene matches. The germline CDR1 and CDR2 sequences are SGHVS and FQNEAQ. The CDR3 totals 15 residues. The CDR3 region has the DNA TGTGCCAGCAGCCCCCGGACAGGGCATTCCTACGAGCAGTACTTC. Translated: CASSPRTGHSYEQYF.

The chain is built from TRBV10-1 and TRBJ2-2; D not certain. V lost 4 bases to trimming and J lost 6 bases, with 6 bases between them. The germline CDR1 and CDR2 sequences are WNHNN and SYGVQD (reference sequence). The CDR3 consists of 12 residues. CDR3 region: CASSVSAGELFF. As DNA, the CDR3 is TGCGCCAGCAGTGTATCGGCCGGGGAGCTGTTTTTT.

The rearrangement joins TRBV27 to TRBJ2-5; 7 positions agree with TRBD1. Germline trimming cut 5 bases from V and 7 bases from J; bases unmatched to any gene: 4. CDR1 MNHEY and CDR2 SMNVEV come from the germline V gene (reference sequence). CDR3 length equals 12 residues. CDR3 region: CASSGQAGTQYF. CDR3 coding DNA: TGTGCCAGCAGTGGACAGGCTGGGACCCAGTACTTC.

The table lists this clone with a count of one. The chain combines TRBV10-1 with TRBJ2-7; TRBD1 aligns across 8 bases. The CDR3 sequence is 14 residues long. V gave up 3 bases and J gave up 5 bases; unmatched junction bases: 6. Germline CDR1 is WNHNN and CDR2 is SYGVQD (reference sequence). CDR3 coding DNA: TGCGCCAGCAGTGAATGGGACAGGCGCAACGAGCAGTACTTC. It yields the protein CASSEWDRRNEQYF.

This chain joins TRBV6-5 and TRBJ2-1; 7 nucleotides agree with TRBD2. Germline-derived CDR1 and CDR2 are MNHEY and SVGAGI. Trimming took 8 bases from V and 11 from J; bases not matched to a gene: 9. This CDR3 is 12 amino acids long. The CDR3 sequence: CASLAGDHKQFF. The CDR3, as DNA: TGTGCCAGCTTGGCGGGGGACCATAAGCAGTTCTTC.

About this clone itself: The sample contains more than one DNA sequence encoding this CDR3. The chain employs TRBV29-1 and TRBJ2-7; D is possibly TRBD1 or TRBD2 (6 bases each). Germline loops: CDR1 SQVTM, CDR2 ANQGSEA. V lost 4 bases to trimming and J lost 2 bases, with 15 bases between them. The CDR3 is 14 residues long. The CDR3 reads CSVAGEGEPYEQYF. The CDR3 DNA reads as TGCAGCGTTGCGGGAGAGGGGGAACCCTACGAGCAGTACTTC.

This chain connects TRBV28 to TRBJ2-7; weak D call: TRBD1 (6 bases). Germline V gene data show CDR1 as MDHEN and CDR2 as SYDVKM. V was clipped by 7 bases and J by 0 bases, with 13 bases between them. CDR3 length equals 14 residues. The CDR3 nucleotides read TGTGCCAGCATATCGGACAGTCTCTCCTACGAGCAGTACTTC. It is translated as CASISDSLSYEQYF.

This chain links TRBV5-8 with TRBJ2-5; D remains unclear. V shed 4 bases and J shed 14 bases, with 21 bases lying between them. CDR3 size: 13 residues. Germline V gene sequence: CDR1 SGHTS, CDR2 YDEGEE. DNA for the CDR3: TGTGCCAGCAGCCCTGGGTGGGGATACGAGTTCTACTTC. Protein sequence: CASSPGWGYEFYF. Full variable domain (missing parts from reference TRBV5-8 and TRBJ2-5): EAGVTQSPTHLIKTRGQQATLRCSPISGHTSVYWYQQALGLGLQFLLWYDEGEERNRGNFPPRFSGRQFPNYSSELNVNALELEDSALYLCASSPGWGYEFYFGPGTRLLVL.

V usage is TRBV11-2 and J usage is TRBJ2-1, with 8 bases fitting TRBD2. The V gene's germline CDR1 is SGHAT and CDR2 FQNNGV. CDR3 length: 15 amino acids. V lost 1 base, J lost 3 bases, and 2 bases stayed unmatched. The CDR3 DNA reads as TGTGCCAGCAGCTTAGCAAGCGGGAGCTACAATGAGCAGTTCTTC. It yields the protein CASSLASGSYNEQFF.

The J gene is TRBJ2-1, the V gene TRBV30; maybe TRBD2 (6 bases). The germline CDR1 and CDR2 sequences are GTSNPN and SVGIG (reference sequence). The CDR3 is 13 residues long. V was cut by 4 bases and J by 5 bases, with 12 bases left in between. CDR3 DNA sequence: TGTGCCTGGATTATAGCGGAGCACAATGAGCAGTTCTTC. This encodes CAWIIAEHNEQFF.

The chain employs TRBV18 and TRBJ2-7, with D perhaps assigned TRBD1 or TRBD2 (5 bases each). Trimming shortened V by 0 bases and J by 0 bases, and 12 bases separated the two germline ends. The length of the CDR3 is 16 residues. The germline CDR1 and CDR2 sequences are KGHSH and LQKENI. The CDR3 sequence: CASSPPVPGTSYEQYF. CDR3 nucleotides: TGTGCCAGCTCACCACCGGTTCCAGGGACCTCCTACGAGCAGTACTTC.

The V and J genes are TRBV7-2 and TRBJ2-5; D possibly matches TRBD1 or TRBD2 (5 bases each). The CDR3 extends over 15 amino acids. The ends were cut back, 7 bases at V and 0 bases at J, with 15 bases in the middle. Germline V lookup: CDR1 SGHTA, CDR2 FQGNSA. CDR3 in DNA: TGTGCCAGCACCAAGCGGACGGGGCACCAAGAGACCCAGTACTTC. This codes for CASTKRTGHQETQYF. The variable domain in full, completed from reference TRBV7-2 and TRBJ2-5, reads GAGVSQSPSNKVTEKGKDVELRCDPISGHTALYWYRQSLGQGLEFLIYFQGNSAPDKSGLPSDRFSAERTGGSVSTLTIQRTQQEDSAVYLCASTKRTGHQETQYFGPGTRLLVL.

The sample holds one count of this clone. The chain is built from TRBV21-1 and TRBJ2-7; TRBD1 is the table's D call and was not checked against the DNA. TRBV21-1 is a pseudogene segment. This CDR3 is 16 amino acids long. CDR3 residues: CASSCKLSGTGYEQYF. Written as DNA, the CDR3 is TGTGCCAGCAGCTGTAAGCTCTCCGGGACAGGCTACGAGCAGTACTTC.

The rearrangement links TRBV7-9 to TRBJ2-7; D not certain. V was trimmed by 3 bases and J by 4 bases, leaving 10 bases between them. Germline CDR1 SEHNR, CDR2 FQNEAQ (reference sequence). The CDR3 totals 13 residues. CDR3 loop: CASSFLGLYEQYF. In DNA form, the CDR3 reads TGTGCCAGCAGCTTTTTGGGCCTTTACGAGCAGTACTTC.

This clone was seen just once. The genes are TRBV6-5 and TRBJ1-3; 8 bases are shared with TRBD1. Germline V gene lookup returns CDR1 MNHEY and CDR2 SVGAGI. CDR3 length equals 14 residues. V lost 6 bases, J lost 3 bases, and 4 bases stayed unmatched. CDR3 DNA sequence: TGTGCCAGCAGGGGGACAGGAGGTGGAAACACCATATATTTT. It yields the protein CASRGTGGGNTIYF.

V usage is TRBV2 and J usage is TRBJ2-1; D is unresolved. The CDR3 contains 13 residues. Germline V gene lookup returns CDR1 SNHLY and CDR2 FYNNEI. V gave up 8 bases and J gave up 5 bases, with 13 bases separating them. This chain's CDR3 is CASQVEFDNEQFF. The CDR3 coding sequence is TGTGCCAGCCAGGTAGAGTTCGACAATGAGCAGTTCTTC.

J is TRBJ2-7 and V is TRBV29-1, with 8 bases identical to TRBD2. V shed 8 bases, J shed 5 bases, and the junction held 17 bases outside the gene matches. The CDR3 extends over 15 amino acids. CDR1 and CDR2 from the germline V gene are SQVTM and ANQGSEA. Here the CDR3 reads CSSGGEGSARDEQYF. Here the CDR3 DNA reads TGCAGCTCCGGGGGGGAGGGGAGCGCGAGGGACGAGCAGTACTTC.